A single sample gave rise to the 10 T cell receptor beta chains below, sequenced in a study of early T cells in non-severe SARS-CoV-2 infection (dated by TCRdb to 2020 to 2022). Libraries were constructed by 5' RACE. The instrument was a NextSeq 500. TCRdb trimmed the raw reads at Q25, called clones with MiXCR and kept productive beta chains. Rows are unified per CDR3 protein, each entry keeping the most common DNA and genes. This sample lists over 60,000 distinct CDR3 sequences; approximately 10% were detected once. The ten largest clones add up to less than 3.5% of the sample. The sequenced sample was whole blood, obtained at baseline. These receptor sequences come from an adult who was a healthcare worker with PCR-confirmed SARS-CoV-2 infection or an uninfected control (not recorded which).

This clonotype has at least ten counts. The CDR3 bases are TGTGCCAGTAGTACCGGACAGCCAGCCTACAATGAGCAGTTCTTC. Translated, it gives CASSTGQPAYNEQFF. The V gene is TRBV19, the J gene TRBJ2-1; weak D call: TRBD1 (6 bases). CDR3 length: 15 residues. V shed 4 bases and J shed 2 bases, with 12 bases lying between them. Per the germline V gene, CDR1 is LNHDA and CDR2 is SQIVND (reference sequence).

The rearrangement links TRBV14 to TRBJ2-1, with a possible D match to TRBD1 (5 bases). Per germline, CDR1 SGHDN and CDR2 FVKESK. The ends were cut back, 4 bases at V and 4 bases at J, with 8 bases in the middle. The CDR3 consists of 13 residues. CDR3 in DNA: TGTGCCAGCAGCCCCCGGACATACAATGAGCAGTTCTTC. Translated: CASSPRTYNEQFF.

This chain connects TRBV7-8 to TRBJ2-3; D unresolved. The CDR3 runs 16 residues. The germline gives CDR1 SGHVS, CDR2 FQNEAQ. Between the trimmed V and J ends, which lost 1 base and 2 bases, there was a span of 13 bases. CDR3 region: CASSLVPGFPTDTQYF. DNA of the CDR3: TGTGCCAGCAGCTTAGTCCCCGGGTTCCCCACAGATACGCAGTATTTT.

In its sample, this clonotype was seen many times. The chain employs TRBV7-9 and TRBJ2-3; D possibly corresponds to TRBD1 (6 bases). Germline lookup yields CDR1 SEHNR and CDR2 FQNEAQ (reference sequence). The CDR3 loop spans 16 amino acids. V lost 5 bases and J lost 4, with 19 bases in between. Here the CDR3 DNA reads TGTGCCAGCAGCGCAGACCAGGGGTCAGGTCCAGATACGCAGTATTTT. It codes for CASSADQGSGPDTQYF.

The rearrangement uses TRBV27 and TRBJ2-2, with D perhaps TRBD1 or TRBD2 (7 bases each). CDR1 and CDR2 from the germline V gene are MNHEY and SMNVEV (reference sequence). This CDR3 region has 15 residues. V was cut by 5 bases and J by 7 bases, with 17 bases left in between. The chain's CDR3 is CASSPGGQALGELFF. CDR3 nucleotides: TGTGCCAGCAGTCCGGGAGGACAGGCCCTCGGGGAGCTGTTTTTT.

This clonotype came up many times. The V gene is TRBV2, the J gene TRBJ2-4, with unresolved D. CDR3 length equals 14 residues. The V end was cut by 8 bases, the J end by 5 bases, with 16 bases between. Germline values: CDR1 SNHLY, CDR2 FYNNEI. The CDR3 coding sequence is TGTGCCAGCGATGAAGGTCGGATCCAAAACATTCAGTACTTC. Protein product: CASDEGRIQNIQYF.

This clonotype was recorded at least ten times. The chain links TRBV6-6 to TRBJ1-5, with D hard to call. V lost 8 bases, J lost 3 bases, and 14 bases lay in between. The CDR3 is 14 residues long. CDR1 is MNHNY, CDR2 SVGAGI, per germline (reference sequence). Written as DNA, the CDR3 is TGTGCCAGCCTCAATGATGGGGTCAATCAGCCCCAGCATTTT. Translating it yields CASLNDGVNQPQHF.

This clonotype appeared a few times. The J gene is TRBJ2-1, the V gene TRBV20-1, with 9 nucleotides matching TRBD1. Germline assignment: CDR1 DFQATT and CDR2 SNEGSKA (reference sequence). V gave up 2 bases and J gave up 2 bases; unmatched junction bases: 16. This CDR3 comprises 19 residues. This CDR3 is CSARSSGQGKGYTYNEQFF. Here the CDR3 DNA reads TGCAGTGCTAGATCTTCGGGACAGGGTAAAGGCTACACCTACAATGAGCAGTTCTTC.

This clonotype appeared a few times. The V gene is TRBV12-3 or TRBV12-4, the J gene TRBJ1-1; D gene uncertain. CDR3 size: 13 residues. The V end was cut by 6 bases, the J end by 1 base, with 9 bases between. The CDR3 coding sequence is TGTGCCAGCAGACAGCGGCAGAACACTGAAGCTTTCTTT. This gives the protein CASRQRQNTEAFF.

V and J are TRBV5-4 and TRBJ2-3; D is unresolved. V lost 4 bases to trimming and J lost 6 bases, with 15 bases between them. The CDR3 is made up of 14 amino acids. From germline, CDR1 is SGHNT and CDR2 YYREEE (reference sequence). Written as DNA, the CDR3 is TGTGCCAGCAGCCCAGAACCGGGTCATGATACGCAGTATTTT. Translating gives CASSPEPGHDTQYF. Variable domain in full (rest from reference TRBV5-4 and TRBJ2-3): ETGVTQSPTHLIKTRGQQVTLRCSSQSGHNTVSWYQQALGQGPQFIFQYYREEENGRGNFPPRFSGLQFPNYSSELNVNALELDDSALYLCASSPEPGHDTQYFGPGTRLTVL.